Each of the 30 T cell receptor beta chains below was sequenced from the same sample in a study of control samples from healthy donors and cancer patients. Generated by immunoSEQ multiplex PCR, the TCRdb table keeps only in-frame clones and is missing some. Of approximately 100,000 clones listed, 92% are singletons. Sample: blood. The receptors shown here come from a human donor in good health. The donor label of this sample is uncertain.

The rearrangement links TRBV24-1 to TRBJ2-1; the D gene is possibly TRBD2 (6 bases). The germline V gene encodes CDR1 KGHDR and CDR2 SFDVKD. V was pared by 8 bases and J by 5 bases, with 9 bases between. The CDR3 is made up of 12 amino acids. DNA for the CDR3: TGTGCCACCAACGGACTAAACAATGAGCAGTTCTTC. Translated, it gives CATNGLNNEQFF.

The rearrangement joins TRBV5-1 to TRBJ1-1, with 7 bases fitting TRBD1. CDR1 is SGHRS, CDR2 YFSETQ, per germline. V lost 1 base, J lost 4 bases, and 7 bases stayed unmatched. The CDR3 is 15 amino acids. The CDR3 bases are TGCGCCAGCAGCTTGAACCCAGGGGGGTTCACTGAAGCTTTCTTT. It specifies CASSLNPGGFTEAFF.

This sequence joins TRBV18 and TRBJ1-2; 10 bases are a match to TRBD1. The J segment lost 4 bases and the V segment lost 5 bases, leaving 4 bases of the junction unmatched. The CDR3 has 14 residues. The germline V gene encodes CDR1 KGHSH and CDR2 LQKENI. The CDR3 here is CASSRQGAIYGYTF. The CDR3 DNA sequence: TGTGCCAGCTCAAGACAGGGGGCAATCTATGGCTACACCTTC.

The chain is built from TRBV2 and TRBJ1-3; D is uncertain. Looked up from germline, CDR1 is SNHLY and CDR2 is FYNNEI. This CDR3 has 10 residues. V shed 6 bases and J shed 7 bases, with 4 bases lying between them. This CDR3 is CASRLNTIYF. The CDR3 DNA sequence: TGTGCCAGCAGGCTCAACACCATATATTTT.

V gene TRBV7-9 combines with J gene TRBJ2-3, with TRBD1 matching 11 bases. The CDR3 sequence is 15 residues long. Germline V CDR1 and CDR2: SEHNR, FQNEAQ (reference sequence). V lost 1 base to trimming and J lost 4 bases; unmatched junction nucleotides: 1. The CDR3 is CASSLGTGGPDTQYF. The CDR3 DNA is TGTGCCAGCAGCTTAGGGACAGGGGGCCCAGATACGCAGTATTTT.

The chain carries TRBV29-1 and TRBJ1-2; perhaps TRBD1 as D (5 bases). Per the germline V gene, CDR1 is SQVTM and CDR2 is ANQGSEA. V lost 4 bases and J lost 8, with 11 bases in between. The CDR3 runs to 11 residues. The CDR3 DNA reads as TGCAGCGTTGTGCTTAGGGGAGGCTACACCTTC. This gives the protein CSVVLRGGYTF.

The chain uses TRBV5-1 and TRBJ2-1; D possibly corresponds to TRBD2 (6 bases). The CDR3 length is 14 residues. CDR1 is SGHRS and CDR2 is YFSETQ in the germline V gene. V lost 0 bases and J lost 9, with 13 bases in between. The CDR3 region has the DNA TGCGCCAGCAGCTTGGGCTCTGGGGGAGGTGAGCAGTTCTTC. Translated, it gives CASSLGSGGGEQFF. Looking up the rest from reference TRBV5-1 and TRBJ2-1 gives the full variable domain: KAGVTQTPRYLIKTRGQQVTLSCSPISGHRSVSWYQQTPGQGLQFLFEYFSETQRNKGNFPGRFSGRQFSNSRSEMNVSTLELGDSALYLCASSLGSGGGEQFFGPGTRLTVL.

This chain uses TRBV18 with TRBJ1-1; D possibly corresponds to TRBD1 (5 bases). Germline V gene lookup returns CDR1 KGHSH and CDR2 LQKENI. This CDR3 spans 16 amino acids. The V end was cut by 2 bases, the J end by 2 bases, with 15 bases between. The CDR3 DNA sequence: TGTGCCAGCTCACCATCGACATCTGGGGCTAACACTGAAGCTTTCTTT. As protein: CASSPSTSGANTEAFF.

This sequence joins TRBV3-1 (or the pseudogene TRBV3-2) and TRBJ2-7; D may be TRBD1 (6 bases). V shed 0 bases and J shed 3 bases, with 12 bases lying between them. The V gene's germline CDR1 is LGHDT and CDR2 YNNKEL (reference sequence). This CDR3 is 15 amino acids long. The CDR3 bases are TGTGCCAGCAGCCAAGACAGGACAGAAGTCTACGAGCAGTACTTC. Translating it yields CASSQDRTEVYEQYF.

The chain combines TRBV19 with TRBJ2-7; 8 nucleotides agree with TRBD2. With V trimmed by 2 bases and J by 6 bases, 12 bases remained unmatched. This CDR3 has 16 residues. The germline gives CDR1 LNHDA, CDR2 SQIVND (reference sequence). The CDR3 DNA reads as TGTGCCAGTAGTATACTTGGCGGGGGGCCCAACTCCGAGCAGTACTTC. It is translated as CASSILGGGPNSEQYF.

The chain is built from TRBV5-6 and TRBJ2-7; perhaps TRBD1 as D (6 bases). This CDR3 is 14 amino acids long. CDR1 and CDR2 (germline): SGHDT, YYEEEE. The V and J ends lost 2 bases and 2 bases respectively, with 11 bases between them. CDR3 loop: CASSLTGTTYEQYF. The CDR3 bases are TGTGCCAGCAGCTTAACAGGGACAACCTACGAGCAGTACTTC.

The rearrangement uses TRBV7-9 and TRBJ1-4, with 9 positions matching TRBD1. With 5 bases clipped from V and 10 bases from J, the junction kept 8 bases outside the gene matches. From germline, CDR1 is SEHNR and CDR2 FQNEAQ (reference sequence). The CDR3 has 14 amino acids. The CDR3 loop is CASSIRDRDGKLFF. CDR3 DNA sequence: TGTGCCAGCAGCATTCGGGACAGGGACGGAAAACTGTTTTTT.

The chain recombines TRBV11-2 with TRBJ1-2; no clear D gene. Germline CDR1 SGHAT, CDR2 FQNNGV. V shed 5 bases and J shed 9 bases, with 22 bases lying between them. The CDR3 extends over 15 amino acids. CDR3 coding DNA: TGTGCCAGCAGCCACCTTACTAAGGGAGGAAGAAGCTACACCTTC. Its protein product is CASSHLTKGGRSYTF.

V and J are TRBV5-1 and TRBJ1-5; no definite D call. Germline lookup yields CDR1 SGHRS and CDR2 YFSETQ. With 0 bases removed from V and 2 bases from J, the gap between germline ends came to 9 bases. This CDR3 comprises 15 residues. The CDR3 protein is CASSLEGIGNQPQHF. As DNA, the CDR3 is TGCGCCAGCAGCTTGGAAGGGATTGGCAATCAGCCCCAGCATTTT.

The V gene is TRBV2, the J gene TRBJ1-5; perhaps TRBD1 as D (5 bases). Trimming removed 8 bases at V and 8 bases at J, with 19 bases between. Germline V CDR1 and CDR2: SNHLY, FYNNEI. The CDR3 runs 14 residues. The CDR3 nucleotides read TGTGCCAGCGGAAGGGGAGGTCCTATGGAGCCCCAGCATTTT. This translates into CASGRGGPMEPQHF.

This clone was seen once. One junction end does not reproduce the germline sequence, and a read error may be involved. For the CDR3, the DNA is TGTGCCATTAGTGTGAGCTCCTACAATGAGCAGTTCTTC. Protein sequence: CAISVSSYNEQFF. The chain links TRBV10-3 to TRBJ2-1; D unclear. Germline V CDR1 and CDR2: ENHRY, SYGVKD. CDR3 size: 13 residues.

The rearrangement links TRBV12-3 or TRBV12-4 to TRBJ1-2; perhaps TRBD1 as D (5 bases). CDR3 length equals 11 residues. Trimming pared 8 bases from V and 7 bases from J, leaving 11 bases between. The CDR3 protein is CASGQGRGYTF. Written as DNA, the CDR3 is TGTGCCAGCGGGCAGGGTCGTGGCTACACCTTC.

The chain has TRBV5-5 and TRBJ2-3; unclear D gene. This CDR3 contains 15 residues. Trimming shortened V by 0 bases and J by 0 bases, and 8 bases separated the two germline ends. Germline assignment: CDR1 SGHKS and CDR2 YYEKEE (reference sequence). CDR3 nucleotide sequence: TGTGCCAGCAGCTTGGTTACAGAGAGCACAGATACGCAGTATTTT. Its protein is CASSLVTESTDTQYF.

The chain has TRBV10-3 and TRBJ1-2; D is possibly TRBD1 (5 bases). Germline V gene lookup returns CDR1 ENHRY and CDR2 SYGVKD. This CDR3 spans 12 amino acids. The V end was cut by 11 bases, the J end by 6 bases, with 16 bases between. For the CDR3, the DNA is TGTGCCGCTGGGAGGGGCGCGAATGGCTACACCTTC. It specifies CAAGRGANGYTF.

In its sample, this clone was seen once. The chain uses TRBV29-1 and TRBJ1-2, with 7 nucleotides matching TRBD1. The CDR3 is 13 amino acids. Per germline, CDR1 SQVTM and CDR2 ANQGSEA. After removal of 2 bases from V and 8 bases from J, the junction contained 8 bases not matched to a gene. The CDR3 DNA reads TGCAGCGTTGAAAACAGGGGAGCGGACGGCTACACCTTC. Its translation is CSVENRGADGYTF.

The V call is TRBV18, the J call TRBJ1-4; TRBD1 matches 7 bases. Losses at the gene ends were 4 bases for V and 2 bases for J; bases not matched to a gene: 4. The CDR3 covers 15 residues. The germline V gene encodes CDR1 KGHSH and CDR2 LQKENI. CDR3 amino acids: CASSLLTGTNEKLFF. The CDR3 DNA reads as TGTGCCAGCTCACTACTGACAGGGACTAATGAAAAACTGTTTTTT.

In this sample, this clone turned up once. This sequence joins TRBV27 and TRBJ1-1, with no clear D. CDR3 size: 16 residues. Germline V gene data show CDR1 as MNHEY and CDR2 as SMNVEV (reference sequence). Trimming cost V 0 bases and J 2 bases, with 13 bases left between them. CDR3 nucleotides: TGTGCCAGCAGTTTATCCAGTTCTGGCCTTAACACTGAAGCTTTCTTT. As protein: CASSLSSSGLNTEAFF.

V is TRBV25-1 and J is TRBJ2-3; a weak D match, TRBD2 (5 bases). The CDR3 length is 14 residues. Trimming removed 5 bases from V and 0 bases from J, with 9 bases in between. The germline V gene encodes CDR1 MGHDK and CDR2 SYGVNS. The CDR3 region is CASSQRSSTDTQYF. The CDR3, as DNA: TGTGCCAGCAGTCAGCGGTCTAGCACAGATACGCAGTATTTT.

This clone was counted a single time. The chain joins TRBV7-2 to TRBJ2-5, with D tentatively TRBD1 (5 bases). Per germline, CDR1 SGHTA and CDR2 FQGNSA. This CDR3 contains 14 residues. Trimming removed 5 bases at V and 2 bases at J, with 12 bases between. The chain's CDR3 is CASSAIAGQETQYF. The CDR3 region has the DNA TGTGCCAGCAGCGCCATCGCAGGGCAAGAGACCCAGTACTTC.

The V gene is TRBV18, the J gene TRBJ1-2, with D unclear. Germline assignment: CDR1 KGHSH and CDR2 LQKENI. V was pared by 6 bases and J by 3 bases, with 11 bases between. The CDR3 is made up of 13 amino acids. The CDR3: CASSDGPDYGYTF. Here the CDR3 DNA reads TGTGCCAGCTCCGACGGGCCAGACTATGGCTACACCTTC.

The chain uses TRBV6-5 and TRBJ2-1, with D possibly being TRBD1 or TRBD2 (6 bases each). CDR1 and CDR2 (germline): MNHEY, SVGAGI. There are 16 residues in the CDR3. V was pared by 0 bases and J by 7 bases, with 16 bases between. In DNA form, the CDR3 reads TGTGCCAGCAGTTACTCGAGTTTCGGGGGCCAAAATGAGCAGTTCTTC. This sequence encodes CASSYSSFGGQNEQFF.

The chain carries TRBV18 and TRBJ2-2, with D possibly matching TRBD1 (6 bases). Trimming pared 6 bases from V and 4 bases from J, leaving 18 bases between. Germline-derived CDR1 and CDR2 are KGHSH and LQKENI. The CDR3 runs to 16 residues. The CDR3 is CASSTNRDKITGELFF. CDR3 bases: TGTGCCAGCTCTACAAACCGGGACAAAATCACCGGGGAGCTGTTTTTT.

The chain employs TRBV29-1 and TRBJ1-1, with a tentative D call TRBD1 (5 bases). V lost 4 bases and J lost 0, with 9 bases in between. The CDR3 runs to 13 residues. Germline V CDR1 and CDR2: SQVTM, ANQGSEA. DNA of the CDR3: TGCAGCGTTGCTCTAGGGGTGAACACTGAAGCTTTCTTT. Protein product: CSVALGVNTEAFF.

The rearrangement uses TRBV9 and TRBJ2-4; D is unresolved. The CDR3 is 17 residues long. The ends were cut back, 3 bases at V and 6 bases at J, with 22 bases in the middle. The germline CDR1 and CDR2 sequences are SGDLS and YYNGEE. CDR3 protein: CASSEDPRGTWGNIQYF. CDR3 sequence (DNA): TGTGCCAGCAGCGAGGACCCGAGAGGTACCTGGGGAAACATTCAGTACTTC.

The chain is built from TRBV7-2 and TRBJ2-3; D is unclear. CDR3 length: 13 amino acids. Germline CDR1 and CDR2: SGHTA and FQGNSA. V lost 2 bases and J lost 6, with 9 bases in between. CDR3 in DNA: TGTGCCAGCAGCTTACGTCGGGCGGATACGCAGTATTTT. It yields the protein CASSLRRADTQYF.